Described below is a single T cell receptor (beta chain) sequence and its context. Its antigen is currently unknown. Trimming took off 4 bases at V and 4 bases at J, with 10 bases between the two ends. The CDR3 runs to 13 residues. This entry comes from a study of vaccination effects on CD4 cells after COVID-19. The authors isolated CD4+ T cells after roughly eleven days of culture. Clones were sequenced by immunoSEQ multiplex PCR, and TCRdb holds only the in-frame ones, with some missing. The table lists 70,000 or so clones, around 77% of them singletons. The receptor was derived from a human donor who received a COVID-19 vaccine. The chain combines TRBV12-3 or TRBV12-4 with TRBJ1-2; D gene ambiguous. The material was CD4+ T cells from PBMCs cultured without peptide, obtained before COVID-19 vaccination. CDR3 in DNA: TGTGCCAGCAGTTCCGGGCTTTTCTATGGCTACACCTTC. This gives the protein CASSSGLFYGYTF.